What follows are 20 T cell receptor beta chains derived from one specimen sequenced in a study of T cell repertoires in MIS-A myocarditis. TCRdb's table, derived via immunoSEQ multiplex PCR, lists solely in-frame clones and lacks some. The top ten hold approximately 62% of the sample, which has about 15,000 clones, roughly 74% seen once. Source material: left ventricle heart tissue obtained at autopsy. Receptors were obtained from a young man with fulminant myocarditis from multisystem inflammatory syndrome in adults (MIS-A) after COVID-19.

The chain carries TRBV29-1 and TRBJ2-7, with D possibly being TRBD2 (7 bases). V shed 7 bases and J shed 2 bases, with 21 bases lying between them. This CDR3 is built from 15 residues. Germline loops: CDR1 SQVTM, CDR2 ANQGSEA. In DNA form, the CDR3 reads TGCAGCGCCCTCCCCGGCGGGGGCGCGACCTACGAGCAGTACTTC. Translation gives CSALPGGGATYEQYF.

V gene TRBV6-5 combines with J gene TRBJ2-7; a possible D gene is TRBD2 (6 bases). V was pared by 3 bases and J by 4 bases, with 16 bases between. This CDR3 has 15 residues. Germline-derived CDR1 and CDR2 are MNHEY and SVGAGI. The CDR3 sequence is CASSYRRGGWYEQYF. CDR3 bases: TGTGCCAGCAGTTATCGGAGGGGTGGCTGGTACGAGCAGTACTTC.

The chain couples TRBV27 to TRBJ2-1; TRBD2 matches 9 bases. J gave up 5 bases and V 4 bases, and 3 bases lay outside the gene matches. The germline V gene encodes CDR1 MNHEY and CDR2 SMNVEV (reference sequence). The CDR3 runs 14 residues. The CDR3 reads CASSSRTSDNEQFF. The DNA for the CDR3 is TGTGCCAGCAGTTCTAGGACTAGCGACAATGAGCAGTTCTTC.

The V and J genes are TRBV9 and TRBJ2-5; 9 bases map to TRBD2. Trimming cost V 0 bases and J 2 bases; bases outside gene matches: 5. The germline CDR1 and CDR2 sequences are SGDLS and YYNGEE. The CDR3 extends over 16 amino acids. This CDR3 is CASSVEAGGRQETQYF. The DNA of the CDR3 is TGTGCCAGCAGCGTAGAAGCGGGAGGCCGGCAAGAGACCCAGTACTTC.

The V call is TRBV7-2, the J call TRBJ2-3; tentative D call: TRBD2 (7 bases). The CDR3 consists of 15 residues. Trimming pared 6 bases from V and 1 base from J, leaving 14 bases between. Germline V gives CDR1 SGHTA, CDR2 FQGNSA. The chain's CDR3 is CASSSPGGGTDTQYF. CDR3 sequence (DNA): TGTGCCAGCAGTTCGCCGGGGGGCGGCACAGATACGCAGTATTTT.

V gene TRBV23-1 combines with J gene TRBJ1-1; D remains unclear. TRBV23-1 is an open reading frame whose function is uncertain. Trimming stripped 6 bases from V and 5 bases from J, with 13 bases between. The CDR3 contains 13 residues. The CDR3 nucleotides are TGCGCCAGCAGCACGGGAGGCGAAACTGAAGCTTTCTTT. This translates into CASSTGGETEAFF.

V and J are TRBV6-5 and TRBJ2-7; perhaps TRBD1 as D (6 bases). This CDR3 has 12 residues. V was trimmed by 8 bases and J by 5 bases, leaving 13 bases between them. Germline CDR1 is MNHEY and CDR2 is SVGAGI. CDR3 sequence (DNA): TGTGCCAGCGCCCAGGGGTGGGACGAGCAGTACTTC. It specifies CASAQGWDEQYF.

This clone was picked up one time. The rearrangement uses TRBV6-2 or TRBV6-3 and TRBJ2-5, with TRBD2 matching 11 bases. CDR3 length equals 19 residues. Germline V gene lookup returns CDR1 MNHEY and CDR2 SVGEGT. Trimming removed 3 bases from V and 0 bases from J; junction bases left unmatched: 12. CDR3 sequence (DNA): TGTGCCAGCAGTTATGAAAGGGGACTAGCGGCTGTGTACCAAGAGACCCAGTACTTC. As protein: CASSYERGLAAVYQETQYF.

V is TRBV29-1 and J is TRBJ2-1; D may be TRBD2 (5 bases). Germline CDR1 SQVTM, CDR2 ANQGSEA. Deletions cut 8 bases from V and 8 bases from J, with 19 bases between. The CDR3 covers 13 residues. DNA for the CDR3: TGCAGCCTAACCTTGGAGGTGAGGCATGAGCAGTTCTTC. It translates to CSLTLEVRHEQFF.

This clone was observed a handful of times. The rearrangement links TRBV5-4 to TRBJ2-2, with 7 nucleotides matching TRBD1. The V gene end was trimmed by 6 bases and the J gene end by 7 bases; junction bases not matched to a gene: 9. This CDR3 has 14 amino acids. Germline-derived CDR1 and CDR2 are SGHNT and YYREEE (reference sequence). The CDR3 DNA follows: TGTGCCAGCACCACTGACAGGGTATACGGGGAGCTGTTTTTT. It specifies CASTTDRVYGELFF.

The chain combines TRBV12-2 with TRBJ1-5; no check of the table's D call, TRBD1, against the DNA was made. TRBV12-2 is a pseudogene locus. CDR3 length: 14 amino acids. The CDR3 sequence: CASRSPDRLGPQHF. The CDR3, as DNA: TGTGCAAGTCGCTCTCCGGACAGGTTGGGGCCCCAGCATTTT.

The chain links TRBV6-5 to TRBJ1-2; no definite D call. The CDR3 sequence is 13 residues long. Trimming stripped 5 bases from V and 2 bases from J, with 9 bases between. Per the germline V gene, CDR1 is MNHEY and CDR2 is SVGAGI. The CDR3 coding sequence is TGTGCCAGCAGTAGGGCGGCGAACTATGGCTACACCTTC. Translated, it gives CASSRAANYGYTF.

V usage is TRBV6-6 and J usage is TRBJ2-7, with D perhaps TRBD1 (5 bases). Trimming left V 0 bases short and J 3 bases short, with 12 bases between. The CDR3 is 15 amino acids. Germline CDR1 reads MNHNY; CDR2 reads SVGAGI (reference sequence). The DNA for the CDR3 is TGTGCCAGCAGTTACTCGACAGTCACGGGCTACGAGCAGTACTTC. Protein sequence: CASSYSTVTGYEQYF.

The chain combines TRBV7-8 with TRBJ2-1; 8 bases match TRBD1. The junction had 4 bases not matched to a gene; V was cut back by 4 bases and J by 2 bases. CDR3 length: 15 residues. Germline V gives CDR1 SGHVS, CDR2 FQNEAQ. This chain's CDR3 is CASSSTGEPYNEQFF. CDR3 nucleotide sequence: TGTGCCAGCAGCTCGACAGGGGAACCCTACAATGAGCAGTTCTTC.

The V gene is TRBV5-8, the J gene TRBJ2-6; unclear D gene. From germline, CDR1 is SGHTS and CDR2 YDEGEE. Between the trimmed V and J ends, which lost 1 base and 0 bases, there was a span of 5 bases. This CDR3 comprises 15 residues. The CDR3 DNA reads TGTGCCAGCAGCTTGAGTTTCTCTGGGGCCAACGTCCTGACTTTC. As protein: CASSLSFSGANVLTF.

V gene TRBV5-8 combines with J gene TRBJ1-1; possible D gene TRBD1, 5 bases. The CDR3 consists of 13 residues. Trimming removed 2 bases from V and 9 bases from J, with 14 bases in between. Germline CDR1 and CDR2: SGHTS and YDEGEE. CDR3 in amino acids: CASSFSGGLKAFF. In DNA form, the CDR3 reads TGTGCCAGCAGCTTTTCTGGGGGTCTCAAAGCTTTCTTT.

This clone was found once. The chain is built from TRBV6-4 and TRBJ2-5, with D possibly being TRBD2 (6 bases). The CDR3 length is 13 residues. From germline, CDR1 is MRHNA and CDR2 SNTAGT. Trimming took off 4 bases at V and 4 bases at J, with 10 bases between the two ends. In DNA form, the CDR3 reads TGTGCCAGCAGTGTAGAGGGAGGAGAGACCCAGTACTTC. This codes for CASSVEGGETQYF.

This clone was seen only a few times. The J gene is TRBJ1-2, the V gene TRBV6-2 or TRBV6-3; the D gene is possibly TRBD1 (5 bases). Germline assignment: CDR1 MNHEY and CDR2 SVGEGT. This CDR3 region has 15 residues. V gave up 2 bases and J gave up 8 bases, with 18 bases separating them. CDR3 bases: TGTGCCAGCAGTTACGGCGACAAAGGGTGGGGCGGCTACACCTTC. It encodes CASSYGDKGWGGYTF.

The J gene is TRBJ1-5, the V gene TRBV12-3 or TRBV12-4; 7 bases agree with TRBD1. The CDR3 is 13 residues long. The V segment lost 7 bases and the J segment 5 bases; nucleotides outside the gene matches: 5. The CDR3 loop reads CASKKDRHQPQHF. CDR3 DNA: TGTGCCAGCAAAAAGGACAGGCATCAGCCCCAGCATTTT.

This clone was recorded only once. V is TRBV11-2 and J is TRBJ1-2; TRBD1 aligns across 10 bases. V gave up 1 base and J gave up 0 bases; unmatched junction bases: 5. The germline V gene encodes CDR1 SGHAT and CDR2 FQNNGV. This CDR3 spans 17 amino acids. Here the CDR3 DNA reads TGTGCCAGCAGCTTAGGGACAGGGGGGCTAACTAACTATGGCTACACCTTC. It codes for CASSLGTGGLTNYGYTF.